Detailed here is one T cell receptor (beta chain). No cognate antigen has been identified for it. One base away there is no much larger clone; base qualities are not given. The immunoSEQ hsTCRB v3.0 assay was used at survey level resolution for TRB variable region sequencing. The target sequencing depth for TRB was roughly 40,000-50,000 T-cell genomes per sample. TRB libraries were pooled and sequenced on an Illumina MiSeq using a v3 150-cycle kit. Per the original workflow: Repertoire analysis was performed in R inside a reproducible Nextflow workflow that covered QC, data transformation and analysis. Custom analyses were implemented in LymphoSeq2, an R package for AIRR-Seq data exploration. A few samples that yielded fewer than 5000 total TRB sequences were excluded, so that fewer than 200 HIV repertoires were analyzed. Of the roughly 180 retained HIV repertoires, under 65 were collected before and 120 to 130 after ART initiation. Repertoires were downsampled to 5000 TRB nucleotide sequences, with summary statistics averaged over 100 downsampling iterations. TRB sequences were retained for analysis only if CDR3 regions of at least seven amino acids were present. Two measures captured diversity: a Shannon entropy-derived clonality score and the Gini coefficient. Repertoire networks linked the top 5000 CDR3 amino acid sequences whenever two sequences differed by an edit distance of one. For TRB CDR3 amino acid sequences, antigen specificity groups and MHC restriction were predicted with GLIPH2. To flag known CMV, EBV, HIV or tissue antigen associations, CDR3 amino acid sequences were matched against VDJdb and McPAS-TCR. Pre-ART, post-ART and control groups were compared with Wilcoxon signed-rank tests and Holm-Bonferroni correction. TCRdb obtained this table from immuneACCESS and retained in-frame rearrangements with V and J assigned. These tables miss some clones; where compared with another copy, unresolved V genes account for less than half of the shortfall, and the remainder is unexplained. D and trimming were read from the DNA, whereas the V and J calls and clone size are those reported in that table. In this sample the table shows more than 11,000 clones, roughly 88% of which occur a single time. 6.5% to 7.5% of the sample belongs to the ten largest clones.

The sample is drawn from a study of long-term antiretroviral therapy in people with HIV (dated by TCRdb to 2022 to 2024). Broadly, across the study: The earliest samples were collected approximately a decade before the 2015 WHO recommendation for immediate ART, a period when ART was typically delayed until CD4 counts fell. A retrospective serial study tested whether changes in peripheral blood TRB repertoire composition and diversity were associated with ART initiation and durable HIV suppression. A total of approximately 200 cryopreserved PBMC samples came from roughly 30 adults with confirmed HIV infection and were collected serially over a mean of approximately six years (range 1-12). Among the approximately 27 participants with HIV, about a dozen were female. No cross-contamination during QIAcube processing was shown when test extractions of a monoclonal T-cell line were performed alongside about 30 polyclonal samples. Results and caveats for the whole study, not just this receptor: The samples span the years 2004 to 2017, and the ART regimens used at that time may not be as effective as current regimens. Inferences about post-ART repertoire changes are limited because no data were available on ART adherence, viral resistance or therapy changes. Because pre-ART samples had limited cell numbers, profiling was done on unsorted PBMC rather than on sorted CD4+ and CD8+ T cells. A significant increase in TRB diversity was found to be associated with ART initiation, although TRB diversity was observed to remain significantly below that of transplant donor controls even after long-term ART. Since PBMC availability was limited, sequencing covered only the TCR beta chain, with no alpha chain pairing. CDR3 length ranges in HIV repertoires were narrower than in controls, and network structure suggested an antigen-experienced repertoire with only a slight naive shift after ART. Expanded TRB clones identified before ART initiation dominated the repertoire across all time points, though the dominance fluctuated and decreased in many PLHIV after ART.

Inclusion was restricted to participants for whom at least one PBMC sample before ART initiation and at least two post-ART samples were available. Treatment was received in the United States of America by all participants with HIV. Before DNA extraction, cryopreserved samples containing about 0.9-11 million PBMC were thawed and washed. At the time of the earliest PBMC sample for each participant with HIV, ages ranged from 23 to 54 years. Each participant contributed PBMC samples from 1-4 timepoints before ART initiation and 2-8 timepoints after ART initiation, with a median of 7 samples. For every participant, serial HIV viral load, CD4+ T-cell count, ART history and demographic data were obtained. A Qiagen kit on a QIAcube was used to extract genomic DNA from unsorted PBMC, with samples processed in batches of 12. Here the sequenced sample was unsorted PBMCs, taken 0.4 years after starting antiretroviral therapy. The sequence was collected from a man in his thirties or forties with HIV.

The DNA is as follows: TGTGCCAGTAGTTCAACCATGAACACTGAAGCTTTCTTT. The resulting protein is CASSSTMNTEAFF. The chain is encoded by TRBV19 joined to TRBJ1-1; no D gene can be assigned with confidence. From its cysteine to its phenylalanine, the CDR3 spans 13 amino acids. The kept DNA is CDR3 alone, 39 bases in frame from the first base. V was cut back by 5 bases and J by 0 bases, leaving a gap of 7 bases between them. CDR1 and CDR2 are read off the germline V gene (reference sequence) as LNHDA and SQIVND. With the portions outside the CDR3 filled from the reference TRBV19 and TRBJ1-1 genes, the complete variable region becomes DGGITQSPKYLFRKEGQNVTLSCEQNLNHDAMYWYRQDPGQGLRLIYYSQIVNDFQKGDIAEGYSVSREKKESFPLTVTSAQKNPTAFYLCASSSTMNTEAFFGQGTRLTVV.